One TCR beta chain is described in this entry. The sample comes from a study of blood T cell repertoires in COVID-19. Trimming cost V 3 bases and J 6 bases, with 9 bases left between them. The CDR3 consists of 13 residues. CDR1 and CDR2 (germline): SGHRS, YFSETQ. Profiled with immunoSEQ multiplex PCR; TCRdb holds only in-frame clones, not every one. The sample includes some 460,000 clones, about nine tenths of them seen just once. Categorization into cohorts depended on clinical history that participants reported. The rearrangement uses TRBV5-1 and TRBJ1-4, with a possible D match to TRBD1 (6 bases). The TCR was taken from a woman younger than 35 who had recovered from COVID-19. Sequencing input: PBMCs or T cells enriched from blood (not recorded which). CDR3 in DNA: TGCGCCAGCAGCTCGGACAGAGATGAAAAACTGTTTTTT. This sequence encodes CASSSDRDEKLFF.